This T cell receptor (beta chain) originates from a study of blood T cell repertoires in COVID-19. As for the study in general: Italy, Spain and the United States were the sources of the convalescent and acute COVID-19 samples. Nucleic acid was either cDNA or gDNA, and it came from T cells, B-cell-depleted T cells, or PBMCs.

Between the trimmed V and J ends, which lost 4 bases and 5 bases, there was a span of 14 bases. CDR1 SQVTM and CDR2 ANQGSEA come from the germline V gene. The CDR3 has 13 residues. This clone was seen a single time. Original methodology: Estimation of nucleated cell counts was performed using reference gene primer amplification. Clones were sequenced by immunoSEQ multiplex PCR, and TCRdb holds only the in-frame ones, with some missing. V and J calls and clone size follow that table, whereas D and trimming were derived from the DNA. The top ten clones hold approximately 5.3% of a sample with some 76,000 clones, around 91% of them seen once.

This chain connects TRBV29-1 to TRBJ1-1, with D hard to call. Material for sequencing was peripheral blood. The receptor's source is a human donor in a cohort sampled during active COVID-19. For the CDR3, the DNA is TGCAGCGTTGGGAGGAGCTTGGGGACTGAAGCTTTCTTT. Translated, it gives CSVGRSLGTEAFF. Combining the CDR3 with reference TRBV29-1 and TRBJ1-1 gives the whole variable domain SAVISQKPSRDICQRGTSLTIQCQVDSQVTMMFWYRQQPGQSLTLIATANQGSEATYESGFVIDKFPISRPNLTFSTLTVSNMSPEDSSIYLCSVGRSLGTEAFFGQGTRLTVV.